Below, 2 T cell receptor beta chains from the same sample are listed, as sequenced in a study of blood T cells in healthy people across ages. The authors ran a second PCR of roughly 6 to 12 cycles using a sample-barcoded 5' primer and a J-beta primer mix. TCRdb reprocessed the 5' RACE reads with MiXCR, giving one entry per CDR3 protein. Of 1.5 million to 2 million distinct CDR3 sequences listed, about 49% were seen once; the top ten hold about 2.1%. The sequencing sample was made of blood. Every receptor here comes from a woman in her thirties or forties in good health.

This clonotype was observed a few times. The V gene is TRBV7-2, the J gene TRBJ2-3; D assignment may be TRBD1 or TRBD2 (5 bases each). CDR3 length: 14 amino acids. CDR1 and CDR2 (germline): SGHTA, FQGNSA. V lost 5 bases, J lost 5 bases, and 14 bases lay in between. The CDR3 here is CASSLERGRDTQYF. The CDR3 region has the DNA TGTGCCAGCAGCCTCGAGAGGGGCAGAGATACGCAGTATTTT.

This chain uses TRBV4-3 with TRBJ2-3, with 7 positions matching TRBD1. The germline V gene encodes CDR1 LGHNA and CDR2 YSLEER. The CDR3 runs to 16 residues. Losses at the gene ends were 2 bases for V and 1 base for J; bases not matched to a gene: 6. The CDR3 DNA reads as TGCGCCAGCAGCCAACAGGGGGTAGGGGGCACAGATACGCAGTATTTT. Amino acid sequence: CASSQQGVGGTDTQYF.